These 7 T cell receptor beta chains share one sample of origin, sequenced in a study of vaccination effects on CD4 cells after COVID-19. Data came from immunoSEQ multiplex PCR; TCRdb stores just in-frame clones and leaves some out. The table has about 27,000 clones, 72% seen once. Ahead of sequencing, the ViraFEST assay grew antigen-specific CD4+ T cells using viral peptide pools. Following culture for around 10 days, CD4+ T cells were isolated. Vaccine recipients lacked prior SARS-CoV-2 infection and had negative nucleocapsid antibodies. Their target antigens are unknown. This sample comprised CD4+ T cells from PBMCs cultured with SARS-CoV-2 spike peptides, obtained before COVID-19 vaccination. All receptors derive from a human donor who received a COVID-19 vaccine.

The chain recombines TRBV3-1 (or the pseudogene TRBV3-2) with TRBJ2-3, with TRBD2 matching over 13 bases. The CDR3 consists of 16 residues. Germline CDR1 reads LGHDT; CDR2 reads YNNKEL (reference sequence). Trimming removed 3 bases from V and 5 bases from J; junction bases left unmatched: 5. The CDR3 spells CASSHLRLAGGDTQYF. The CDR3 DNA reads TGTGCCAGCAGCCACTTAAGACTAGCGGGAGGAGATACGCAGTATTTT.

This chain's CDR3 is CASRRTRDSLGEQYF. CDR3 DNA: TGTGCCAGCAGGCGGACTCGTGACTCTCTCGGCGAGCAGTACTTC. The chain joins TRBV6-5 to TRBJ2-7, with TRBD2 as a possible D gene (5 bases). The CDR3 is 15 amino acids. The germline V gene has CDR1 MNHEY and CDR2 SVGAGI. The V and J ends lost 6 bases and 6 bases respectively, with 21 bases between them.

This chain links TRBV7-2 with TRBJ2-5, with no clear D. CDR1 SGHTA and CDR2 FQGNSA come from the germline V gene. V lost 4 bases and J 2 bases, leaving 2 bases between the germline ends. The CDR3 spans 11 residues. The CDR3 region is CASSSQETQYF. The CDR3 DNA is TGTGCCAGCAGCTCTCAAGAGACCCAGTACTTC. Using reference TRBV7-2 and TRBJ2-5 for the parts outside the CDR3, the full variable domain is GAGVSQSPSNKVTEKGKDVELRCDPISGHTALYWYRQSLGQGLEFLIYFQGNSAPDKSGLPSDRFSAERTGGSVSTLTIQRTQQEDSAVYLCASSSQETQYFGPGTRLLVL.

V gene TRBV7-6 combines with J gene TRBJ2-1; D might be TRBD2 (6 bases). The V end was cut by 1 base, the J end by 2 bases, with 9 bases between. This CDR3 has 15 amino acids. Germline V gene data show CDR1 as SGHVS and CDR2 as FNYEAQ. CDR3 in DNA: TGTGCCAGCAGCTTAGTCACGGGAGCCTACAATGAGCAGTTCTTC. As protein: CASSLVTGAYNEQFF. Based on the CDR3 plus reference TRBV7-6 and TRBJ2-1, the full variable domain is GAGVSQSPRYKVTKRGQDVALRCDPISGHVSLYWYRQALGQGPEFLTYFNYEAQQDKSGLPNDRFSAERPEGSISTLTIQRTEQRDSAMYRCASSLVTGAYNEQFFGPGTRLTVL.

This clone occurred a few times. The V call is TRBV5-4, the J call TRBJ2-7; 7 bases fit TRBD2. The germline V gene encodes CDR1 SGHNT and CDR2 YYREEE (reference sequence). Unmatched junction bases numbered 9, after V lost 4 bases and J lost 2 bases. The CDR3 is 15 amino acids. In DNA form, the CDR3 reads TGTGCCAGCAGCCCGGGCGCTAGCGGACCCTACGAGCAGTACTTC. This codes for CASSPGASGPYEQYF.

The count of this clone is one. This chain joins TRBV7-8 and TRBJ2-5, with 8 bases that match TRBD2. Trimming at V came to 5 bases and at J to 3 bases, leaving 8 bases not matched to a gene. Germline V CDR1 and CDR2: SGHVS, FQNEAQ. This CDR3 region has 15 residues. In DNA form, the CDR3 reads TGTGCCAGCAGCACTCGGGGGGGGTCGAAAGAGACCCAGTACTTC. Translated: CASSTRGGSKETQYF.

This chain uses TRBV24-1 with TRBJ2-1; 7 nucleotides match TRBD1. The CDR3 spans 13 residues. Unmatched junction bases numbered 4, after V lost 4 bases and J lost 8 bases. Germline V gene sequence: CDR1 KGHDR, CDR2 SFDVKD. The CDR3: CATSDVGGHEQFF. CDR3 nucleotides: TGTGCCACCAGTGACGTAGGGGGCCATGAGCAGTTCTTC.